A selection of T cell receptor beta chains follows, all from one sample in a study of blood T cell repertoires in COVID-19. Sequencing was performed with immunoSEQ multiplex PCR; in TCRdb, only in-frame clones are kept and a portion is missing. The sample holds approximately 140,000 clones, about 85% seen once. Material: peripheral blood. The receptor source for this set is a human donor with COVID-19, enrolled during active disease. The donor label of this sample is uncertain. Both conserved end residues are part of each CDR3. D genes are given only for firm matches. Clone size is stated in some rows and not others, as once, few, many or a class when expanded.

CASSVRSPRLAGGYAYNEQFF	TGTGCCAGCAGCGTTAGGTCCCCTCGACTAGCGGGAGGGTACGCCTACAATGAGCAGTTCTTC	.	TRBV7-6	TRBJ2-1	TRBD2
CASSSTGGSLETQYF	TGTGCCAGTAGTTCGACAGGGGGCAGTTTGGAGACCCAGTACTTC	.	TRBV19	TRBJ2-5	TRBD1
CASSLEGQYTDTQYF	TGTGCCAGCAGCTTAGAGGGACAGTACACAGATACGCAGTATTTT	.	TRBV7-2	TRBJ2-3	TRBD1
CASSPQLPGAGGTGELFF	TGTGCCAGCAGCCCCCAACTTCCCGGGGCCGGGGGCACCGGGGAGCTGTTTTTT	.	TRBV7-3	TRBJ2-2	.
CASSRDSVGYGYTF	TGTGCCAGTAGTCGGGACTCGGTGGGCTATGGCTACACCTTC	.	TRBV19	TRBJ1-2	.
CASSLAGDYGYTF	TGTGCCAGCAGCTTGGCAGGGGACTATGGCTACACCTTC	.	TRBV7-6	TRBJ1-2	.
CASSSNTGELFF	TGCGCCAGCAGCTCCAATACCGGGGAGCTGTTTTTT	.	TRBV5-1	TRBJ2-2	.
CAISDRDLGEQFF	TGTGCCATTTCGGACAGGGACCTGGGTGAGCAGTTCTTC	.	TRBV28	TRBJ2-1	TRBD1
CASSLVGAAPVDPLHF	TGTGCCAGCAGCTTAGTAGGGGCAGCGCCCGTCGATCCCCTCCACTTT	.	TRBV7-9	TRBJ1-6	.
CASSSGQGEREKLFF	TGTGCCAGCAGTTCCGGACAGGGAGAAAGGGAAAAACTGTTTTTT	.	TRBV6-5	TRBJ1-4	TRBD1
CASSPFSGELFF	TGTGCCAGCAGCCCCTTCTCCGGGGAGCTGTTTTTT	.	TRBV7-9	TRBJ2-2	.
CASSYLAPPGSPLHF	TGTGCCAGCAGTTACCTCGCCCCGCCAGGTTCACCCCTCCACTTT	.	TRBV6-5	TRBJ1-6	.
CASSQGGRRSRYEQYF	TGCGCCAGCAGCCAGGGCGGGAGGCGCAGCCGTTACGAGCAGTACTTC	.	TRBV5-1	TRBJ2-7	TRBD2
CATGQGNPEAFF	TGTGCCACCGGACAGGGCAACCCTGAAGCTTTCTTT	.	TRBV12-3/TRBV12-4	TRBJ1-1	TRBD1
CASSYSPGPPYEQYF	TGTGCCAGCAGTTACTCTCCGGGTCCACCCTACGAGCAGTACTTC	few	TRBV6-5	TRBJ2-7	.